Shown below are 14 T cell receptor beta chains from a single sample sequenced in a study of response to subunit inactivated influenza vaccine. From the RT-PCR reads, TCRdb called clonotypes with MiXCR, one entry per CDR3 protein. The data hold hundreds of thousands of distinct CDR3 sequences, with 14% observed a single time. The sample here was PBMCs from blood, taken 14 days before vaccination. These receptors were obtained from a man between 45 and 60 years old who received an inactivated influenza vaccine.

The chain links TRBV20-1 to TRBJ2-1; D is undetermined. Germline lookup yields CDR1 DFQATT and CDR2 SNEGSKA (reference sequence). Trimming left V 1 base short and J 0 bases short, with 10 bases between. The CDR3 has 15 residues. CDR3 sequence (DNA): TGCAGTGCTAGAGGGAAGGGAAGCTCCTACAATGAGCAGTTCTTC. Protein product: CSARGKGSSYNEQFF.

This clonotype showed up just a few times. J is TRBJ1-5 and V is TRBV2, with TRBD1 matching over 12 bases. With 7 bases clipped from V and 2 bases from J, the junction kept 3 bases outside the gene matches. CDR1 and CDR2 (germline): SNHLY, FYNNEI. This CDR3 is built from 15 residues. CDR3 coding DNA: TGTGCCAGCATCCGGGACAGGGGGCGCAATCAGCCCCAGCATTTT. Translating it yields CASIRDRGRNQPQHF.

CDR3 sequence: CASSQDRTMVVQPQHF. CDR3 nucleotides: TGTGCCAGCAGCCAAGATCGAACTATGGTGGTACAGCCCCAGCATTTT. This sequence joins TRBV3-1 and TRBJ1-5; D is ambiguous. The CDR3 extends over 16 amino acids. V lost 0 bases and J 7 bases, leaving 16 bases between the germline ends. Germline CDR1 LGHDT, CDR2 YNNKEL (reference sequence).

In regard to this clonotype: A single base separates this from a much larger clone, so it may be a read error. The chain joins TRBV20-1 to TRBJ2-1, with D perhaps given as TRBD1 or TRBD2 (5 bases each). The CDR3 loop spans 16 amino acids. Germline V gene lookup returns CDR1 DFQATT and CDR2 SNEGSKA (reference sequence). Deletions cut 5 bases from V and 6 bases from J, with 23 bases between. The CDR3 DNA is TGCAGTGCTGCCGGCGTGAGGCGGAGTGGGGGCAATGAGCAGTTCTTC. It encodes CSAAGVRRSGGNEQFF.

This clonotype was counted ten times or more. The rearrangement joins TRBV6-2 or TRBV6-3 to TRBJ2-5; the match to TRBD2 covers 10 bases. The CDR3 consists of 19 residues. The germline gives CDR1 MNHEY, CDR2 SVGEGT. J gave up 5 bases and V 0 bases, and 15 bases lay outside the gene matches. CDR3 coding DNA: TGTGCCAGCAGTTACTCGACCGGACTAGCGGCCATCCTGAGCGAGACCCAGTACTTC. Translation: CASSYSTGLAAILSETQYF.

The gene calls are TRBV29-1 and TRBJ2-7; D remains ambiguous. The CDR3 extends over 13 amino acids. The V and J ends lost 4 bases and 0 bases respectively, with 10 bases between them. Germline V gene data show CDR1 as SQVTM and CDR2 as ANQGSEA. The CDR3 sequence is CSVVQADSYEQYF. DNA of the CDR3: TGCAGCGTTGTGCAGGCCGACTCCTACGAGCAGTACTTC.

This clonotype was observed many times. The rearrangement links TRBV28 to TRBJ1-1, with D maybe TRBD1 (5 bases). Germline V gives CDR1 MDHEN, CDR2 SYDVKM. The V gene lost 5 bases and the J gene lost 5 bases, with 12 bases spanning the gap. This CDR3 spans 13 amino acids. Here the CDR3 DNA reads TGTGCCAGCAGTCCCACAGGTGAAACTGAAGCTTTCTTT. It translates to CASSPTGETEAFF.

The chain recombines TRBV6-1 with TRBJ2-7; 8 bases map to TRBD1. The V gene end was trimmed by 1 base and the J gene end by 5 bases; junction bases not matched to a gene: 4. This CDR3 has 14 amino acids. CDR1 and CDR2 (germline): MNHNS, SASEGT. CDR3 DNA: TGTGCCAGCAGTGAAGGCAGGGGGCATGACGAGCAGTACTTC. Encoded protein: CASSEGRGHDEQYF.

This clonotype was found many times. The CDR3 DNA reads as TGCAGCGCCTCCCCTGCTGATAGCACAGATACGCAGTATTTT. Amino acids: CSASPADSTDTQYF. J is TRBJ2-3 and V is TRBV29-1, with D hard to call. CDR1 is SQVTM and CDR2 is ANQGSEA in the germline V gene. V was clipped by 7 bases and J by 0 bases, with 14 bases between them. The CDR3 loop spans 14 amino acids.

The CDR3 sequence is CASSQGVQGGNEKLFF. The CDR3 DNA sequence: TGTGCCAGCAGCCAAGGGGTACAGGGAGGAAATGAAAAACTGTTTTTT. This chain uses TRBV4-2 with TRBJ1-4, with D tentatively TRBD1 (6 bases). The CDR3 loop spans 16 amino acids. Trimming cost V 1 base and J 5 bases, with 14 bases left between them. Per the germline V gene, CDR1 is LGHNA and CDR2 is YNFKEQ.

Here the CDR3 DNA reads TGTGCCAGCACTGACTCTGGGGTCGGGGCCAACGTCCTGACTTTC. This codes for CASTDSGVGANVLTF. The V gene is TRBV12-3 or TRBV12-4, the J gene TRBJ2-6; no definite D call. Trimming took 7 bases from V and 4 from J, leaving 14 bases between them. The CDR3 is 15 amino acids.

This clonotype was seen a handful of times. The V gene is TRBV27, the J gene TRBJ2-7; TRBD1 matches at 7 bases. CDR1 is MNHEY, CDR2 SMNVEV, per germline (reference sequence). Trimming at V came to 2 bases and at J to 3 bases, leaving 4 bases not matched to a gene. This CDR3 spans 14 amino acids. The DNA for the CDR3 is TGTGCCAGCAGTTTAACGGGGACAGTCTACGAGCAGTACTTC. Residues: CASSLTGTVYEQYF.

There are a few counts of this clonotype. The chain is built from TRBV12-3 or TRBV12-4 and TRBJ2-5, with 9 bases fitting TRBD1. Trimming removed 2 bases from V and 5 bases from J; junction bases left unmatched: 6. This CDR3 has 15 residues. CDR3 loop: CASSLSYRGRETQYF. CDR3 bases: TGTGCCAGCAGTTTATCCTACAGGGGGCGTGAGACCCAGTACTTC.

The chain couples TRBV5-1 to TRBJ2-7, with TRBD1 matching over 12 bases. The CDR3 consists of 15 residues. V shed 0 bases, J shed 7 bases, and the junction held 5 bases outside the gene matches. Germline assignment: CDR1 SGHRS and CDR2 YFSETQ. The CDR3: CASSLVGQGAQEQYF. In nucleotides, the CDR3 is TGCGCCAGCAGCTTGGTGGGACAGGGGGCTCAAGAGCAGTACTTC.